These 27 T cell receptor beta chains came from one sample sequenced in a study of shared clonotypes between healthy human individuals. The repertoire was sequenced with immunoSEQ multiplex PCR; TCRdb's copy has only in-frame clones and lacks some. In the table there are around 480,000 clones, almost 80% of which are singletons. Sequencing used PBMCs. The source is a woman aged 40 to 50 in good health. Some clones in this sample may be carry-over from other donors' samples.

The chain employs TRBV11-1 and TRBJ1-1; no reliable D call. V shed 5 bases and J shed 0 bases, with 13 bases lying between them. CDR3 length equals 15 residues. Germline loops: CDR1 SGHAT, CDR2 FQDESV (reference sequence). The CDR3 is CASSPRQAVNTEAFF. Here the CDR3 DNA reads TGTGCCAGCAGCCCAAGGCAGGCCGTGAACACTGAAGCTTTCTTT.

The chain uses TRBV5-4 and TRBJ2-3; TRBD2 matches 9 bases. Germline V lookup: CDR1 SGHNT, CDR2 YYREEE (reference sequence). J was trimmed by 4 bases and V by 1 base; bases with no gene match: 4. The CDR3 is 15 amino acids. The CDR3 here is CASSLLGLASDTQYF. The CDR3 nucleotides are TGTGCCAGCAGCTTGCTGGGACTAGCTTCAGATACGCAGTATTTT.

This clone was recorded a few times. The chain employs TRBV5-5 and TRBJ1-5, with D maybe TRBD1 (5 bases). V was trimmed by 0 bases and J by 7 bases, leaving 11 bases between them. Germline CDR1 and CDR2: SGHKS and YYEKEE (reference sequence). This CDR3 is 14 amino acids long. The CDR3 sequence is CASSLDQGGQPQHF. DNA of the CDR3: TGTGCCAGCAGCTTGGACCAGGGCGGACAGCCCCAGCATTTT.

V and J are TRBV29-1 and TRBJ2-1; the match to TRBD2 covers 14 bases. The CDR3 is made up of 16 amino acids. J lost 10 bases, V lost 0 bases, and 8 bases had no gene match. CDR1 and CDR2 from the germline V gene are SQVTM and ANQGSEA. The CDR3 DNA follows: TGCAGCGTTGAAGACCCTCGGACTAGCGGGAGGACCGAGCAGTTCTTC. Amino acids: CSVEDPRTSGRTEQFF.

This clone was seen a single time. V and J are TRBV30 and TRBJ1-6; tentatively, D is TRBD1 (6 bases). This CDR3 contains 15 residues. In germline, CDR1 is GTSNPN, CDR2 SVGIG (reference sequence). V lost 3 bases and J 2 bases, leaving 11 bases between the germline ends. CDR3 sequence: CAWRGTNPYNSPLHF. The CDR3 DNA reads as TGTGCCTGGAGGGGGACAAACCCCTATAATTCACCCCTCCACTTT.

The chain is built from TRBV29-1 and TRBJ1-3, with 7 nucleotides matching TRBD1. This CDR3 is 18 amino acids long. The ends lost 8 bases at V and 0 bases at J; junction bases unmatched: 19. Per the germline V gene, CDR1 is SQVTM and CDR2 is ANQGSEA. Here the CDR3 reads CSSEGHRGPLDSGNTIYF. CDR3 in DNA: TGCAGCTCTGAGGGCCACAGGGGCCCACTAGACTCTGGAAACACCATATATTTT.

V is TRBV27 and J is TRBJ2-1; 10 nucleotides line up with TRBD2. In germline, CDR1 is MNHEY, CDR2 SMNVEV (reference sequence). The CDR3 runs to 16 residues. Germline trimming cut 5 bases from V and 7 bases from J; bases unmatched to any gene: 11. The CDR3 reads CASSPISGRAGNEQFF. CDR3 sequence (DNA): TGTGCCAGCAGTCCGATAAGCGGGAGGGCCGGAAATGAGCAGTTCTTC.

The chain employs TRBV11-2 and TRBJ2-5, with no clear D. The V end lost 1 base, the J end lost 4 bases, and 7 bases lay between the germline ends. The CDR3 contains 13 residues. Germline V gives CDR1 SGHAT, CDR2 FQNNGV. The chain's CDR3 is CASSLGVGETQYF. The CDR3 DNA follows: TGTGCCAGCAGCTTAGGGGTTGGAGAGACCCAGTACTTC.

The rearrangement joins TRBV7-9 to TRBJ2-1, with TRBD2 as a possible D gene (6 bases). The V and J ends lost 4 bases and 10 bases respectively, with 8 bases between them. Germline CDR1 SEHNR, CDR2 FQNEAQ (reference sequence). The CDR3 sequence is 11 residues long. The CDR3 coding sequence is TGTGCCAGCAGCTCAAGCGGGGAGCAGTTCTTC. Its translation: CASSSSGEQFF.

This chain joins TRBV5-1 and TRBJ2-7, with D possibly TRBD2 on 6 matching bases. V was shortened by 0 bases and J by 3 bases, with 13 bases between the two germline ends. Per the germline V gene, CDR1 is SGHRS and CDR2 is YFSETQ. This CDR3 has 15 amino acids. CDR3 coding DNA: TGCGCCAGCAGCTTGGCCGGGCGGGAAAGCTACGAGCAGTACTTC. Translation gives CASSLAGRESYEQYF.

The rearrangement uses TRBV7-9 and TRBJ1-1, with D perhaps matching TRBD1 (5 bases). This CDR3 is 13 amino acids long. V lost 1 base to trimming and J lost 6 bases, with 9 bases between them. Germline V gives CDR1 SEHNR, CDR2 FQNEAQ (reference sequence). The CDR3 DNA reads TGTGCCAGCAGCTTAGTTGGGGGTGCTGAAGCTTTCTTT. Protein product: CASSLVGGAEAFF.

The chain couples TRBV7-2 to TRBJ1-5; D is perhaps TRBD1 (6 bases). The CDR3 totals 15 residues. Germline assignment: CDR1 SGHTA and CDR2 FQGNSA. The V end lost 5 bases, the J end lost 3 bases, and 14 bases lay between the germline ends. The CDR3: CASSQRGGNNQPQHF. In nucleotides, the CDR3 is TGTGCCAGCAGCCAACGAGGGGGAAACAATCAGCCCCAGCATTTT.

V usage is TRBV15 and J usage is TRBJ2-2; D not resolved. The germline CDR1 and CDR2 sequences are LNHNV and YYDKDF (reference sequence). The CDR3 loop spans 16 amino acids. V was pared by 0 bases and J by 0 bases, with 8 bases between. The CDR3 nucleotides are TGTGCCACCAGCAGAGATACCGGTTCGAACACCGGGGAGCTGTTTTTT. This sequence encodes CATSRDTGSNTGELFF. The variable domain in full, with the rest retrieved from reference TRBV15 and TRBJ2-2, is DAMVIQNPRYQVTQFGKPVTLSCSQTLNHNVMYWYQQKSSQAPKLLFHYYDKDFNNEADTPDNFQSRRPNTSFCFLDIRSPGLGDTAMYLCATSRDTGSNTGELFFGEGSRLTVL.

The CDR3 region is CASSSPASGMGEQFF. The CDR3 nucleotides are TGTGCCAGCAGTTCACCAGCTTCCGGGATGGGTGAGCAGTTCTTC. V usage is TRBV6-5 and J usage is TRBJ2-1; tentative D call: TRBD2 (5 bases). The length of the CDR3 is 15 residues. V was pared by 4 bases and J by 9 bases, with 19 bases between. Looked up from germline, CDR1 is MNHEY and CDR2 is SVGAGI.

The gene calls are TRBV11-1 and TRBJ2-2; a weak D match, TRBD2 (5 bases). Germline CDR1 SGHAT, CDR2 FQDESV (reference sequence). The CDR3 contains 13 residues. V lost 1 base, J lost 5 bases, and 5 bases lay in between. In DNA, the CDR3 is TGTGCCAGCAGCTTAGGGAGGACCGGGGAGCTGTTTTTT. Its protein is CASSLGRTGELFF.

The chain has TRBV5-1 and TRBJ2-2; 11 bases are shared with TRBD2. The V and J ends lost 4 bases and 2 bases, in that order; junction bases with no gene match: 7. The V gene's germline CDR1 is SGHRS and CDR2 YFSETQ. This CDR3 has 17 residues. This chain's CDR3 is CASSPGLAAINTGELFF. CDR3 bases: TGCGCCAGCAGCCCGGGACTAGCGGCAATTAACACCGGGGAGCTGTTTTTT.

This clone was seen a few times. The CDR3 reads CASSPPSGTGGAEQYF. DNA of the CDR3: TGTGCCAGCAGCCCGCCCTCCGGGACAGGGGGCGCCGAGCAGTACTTC. The rearrangement links TRBV7-9 to TRBJ2-7; 12 positions match TRBD1. Germline V gene data show CDR1 as SEHNR and CDR2 as FQNEAQ (reference sequence). CDR3 length: 16 amino acids. The ends lost 5 bases at V and 6 bases at J; junction bases unmatched: 11. The full variable domain, with the rest looked up from reference TRBV7-9 and TRBJ2-7, is DTGVSQNPRHKITKRGQNVTFRCDPISEHNRLYWYRQTLGQGPEFLTYFQNEAQLEKSRLLSDRFSAERPKGSFSTLEIQRTEQGDSAMYLCASSPPSGTGGAEQYFGPGTRLTVT.

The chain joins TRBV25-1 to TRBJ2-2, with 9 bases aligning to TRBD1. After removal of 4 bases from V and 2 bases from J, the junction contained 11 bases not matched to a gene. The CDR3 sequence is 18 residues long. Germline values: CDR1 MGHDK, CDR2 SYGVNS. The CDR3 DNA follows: TGTGCCAGCAGTGCGGACAGGGGAGGTTTTAGTAACACCGGGGAGCTGTTTTTT. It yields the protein CASSADRGGFSNTGELFF. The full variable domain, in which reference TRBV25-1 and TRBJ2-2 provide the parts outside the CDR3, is EADIYQTPRYLVIGTGKKITLECSQTMGHDKMYWYQQDPGMELHLIHYSYGVNSTEKGDLSSESTVSRIRTEHFPLTLESARPSHTSQYLCASSADRGGFSNTGELFFGEGSRLTVL.

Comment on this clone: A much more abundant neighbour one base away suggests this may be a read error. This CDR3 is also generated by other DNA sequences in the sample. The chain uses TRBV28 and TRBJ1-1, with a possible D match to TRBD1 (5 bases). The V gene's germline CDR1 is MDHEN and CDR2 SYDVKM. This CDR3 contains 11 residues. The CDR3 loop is CTTELNTEAFF. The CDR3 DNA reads TGTACGACAGAATTGAACACCGAAGCTTTCTTT.

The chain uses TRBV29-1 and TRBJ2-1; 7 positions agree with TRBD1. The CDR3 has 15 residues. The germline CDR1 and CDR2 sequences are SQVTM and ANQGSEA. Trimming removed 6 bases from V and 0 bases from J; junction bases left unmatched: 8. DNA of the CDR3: TGCAGCGTAGAGGGGGCCCCTAGCTCCTACAATGAGCAGTTCTTC. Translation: CSVEGAPSSYNEQFF.

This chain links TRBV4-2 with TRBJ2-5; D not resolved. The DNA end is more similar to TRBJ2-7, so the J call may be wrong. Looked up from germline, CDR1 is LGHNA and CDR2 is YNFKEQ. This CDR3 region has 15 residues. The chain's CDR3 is CASSQEAEPPYEQYF. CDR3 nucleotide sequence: TGTGCCAGCAGCCAAGAGGCGGAGCCCCCCTACGAGCAGTACTTC.

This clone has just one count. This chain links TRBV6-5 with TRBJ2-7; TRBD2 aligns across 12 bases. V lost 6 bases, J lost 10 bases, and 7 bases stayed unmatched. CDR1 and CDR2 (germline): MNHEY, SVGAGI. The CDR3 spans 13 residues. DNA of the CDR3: TGTGCCAGCAGCCTGACTAGCGGGAGAGTTCAGTACTTC. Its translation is CASSLTSGRVQYF.

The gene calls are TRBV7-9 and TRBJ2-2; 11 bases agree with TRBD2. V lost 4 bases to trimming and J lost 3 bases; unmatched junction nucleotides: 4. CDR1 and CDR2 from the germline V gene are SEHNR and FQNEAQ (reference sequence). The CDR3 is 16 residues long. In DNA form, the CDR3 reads TGTGCCAGCAGCTCGGGACTAGCGGCCCACACCGGGGAGCTGTTTTTT. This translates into CASSSGLAAHTGELFF.

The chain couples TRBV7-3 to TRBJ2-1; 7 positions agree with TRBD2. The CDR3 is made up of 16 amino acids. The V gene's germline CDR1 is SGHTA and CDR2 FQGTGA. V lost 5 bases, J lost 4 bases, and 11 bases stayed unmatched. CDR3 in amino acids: CASSPNGGGEYNEQFF. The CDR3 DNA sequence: TGTGCCAGCAGCCCCAATGGCGGGGGAGAGTACAATGAGCAGTTCTTC. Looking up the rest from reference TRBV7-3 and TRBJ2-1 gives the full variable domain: GAGVSQTPSNKVTEKGKYVELRCDPISGHTALYWYRQSLGQGPEFLIYFQGTGAADDSGLPNDRFFAVRPEGSVSTLKIQRTERGDSAVYLCASSPNGGGEYNEQFFGPGTRLTVL.

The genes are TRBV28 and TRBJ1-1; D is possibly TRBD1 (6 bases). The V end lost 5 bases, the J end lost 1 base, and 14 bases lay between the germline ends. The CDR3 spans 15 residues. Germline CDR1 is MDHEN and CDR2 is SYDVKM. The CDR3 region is CASSLHRAPNTEAFF. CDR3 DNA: TGTGCCAGCAGTCTACACAGGGCCCCGAACACTGAAGCTTTCTTT.

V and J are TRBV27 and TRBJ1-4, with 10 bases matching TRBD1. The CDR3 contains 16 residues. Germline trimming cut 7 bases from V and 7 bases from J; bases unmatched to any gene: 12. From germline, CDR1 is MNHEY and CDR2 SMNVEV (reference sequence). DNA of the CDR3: TGTGCCAGCAAGGGTGGGACCGGGACAGGGGTTGAAAAACTGTTTTTT. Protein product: CASKGGTGTGVEKLFF.

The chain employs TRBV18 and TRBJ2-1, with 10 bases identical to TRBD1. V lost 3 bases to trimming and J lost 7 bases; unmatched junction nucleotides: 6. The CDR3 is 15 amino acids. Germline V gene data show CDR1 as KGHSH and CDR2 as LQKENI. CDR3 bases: TGTGCCAGCTCACCCGGGACAGGGGAAGGTAATGAGCAGTTCTTC. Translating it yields CASSPGTGEGNEQFF.